The clone carrying this T cell receptor (beta chain) was observed many times. The antigen is unknown. This entry comes from a study of response to subunit inactivated influenza vaccine. Notes on the study in general: Only a handful of new T cells, the authors suggested, are recruited with each seasonal influenza vaccination.

Germline loops: CDR1 SGHRS, CDR2 YFSETQ. The CDR3 consists of 14 residues. Between the trimmed V and J ends, which lost 4 bases and 1 base, there was a span of 11 bases. TCRdb fed the RT-PCR reads into MiXCR, producing one record per CDR3 protein. This table holds about 620,000 distinct CDR3 sequences, about 10% found once. The source is a man aged 50 or older who received an inactivated influenza vaccine. V gene TRBV5-1 combines with J gene TRBJ1-1; D gene uncertain. This specimen consisted of PBMCs from blood, obtained on the day of vaccination. The CDR3 DNA sequence: TGCGCCAGCAGCATAACAGCCGGGAACACTGAAGCTTTCTTT. Translated, it gives CASSITAGNTEAFF.